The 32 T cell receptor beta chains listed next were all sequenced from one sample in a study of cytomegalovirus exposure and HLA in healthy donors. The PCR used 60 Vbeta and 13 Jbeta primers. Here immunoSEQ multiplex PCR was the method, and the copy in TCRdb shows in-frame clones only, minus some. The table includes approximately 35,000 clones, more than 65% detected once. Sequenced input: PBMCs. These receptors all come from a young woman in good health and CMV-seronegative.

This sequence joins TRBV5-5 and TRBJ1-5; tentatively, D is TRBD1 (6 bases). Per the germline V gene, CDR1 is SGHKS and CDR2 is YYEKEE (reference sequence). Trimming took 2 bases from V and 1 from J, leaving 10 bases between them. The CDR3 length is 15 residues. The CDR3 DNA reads TGTGCCAGCAGCTTTGGACAGTGGAGCAATCAGCCCCAGCATTTT. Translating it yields CASSFGQWSNQPQHF.

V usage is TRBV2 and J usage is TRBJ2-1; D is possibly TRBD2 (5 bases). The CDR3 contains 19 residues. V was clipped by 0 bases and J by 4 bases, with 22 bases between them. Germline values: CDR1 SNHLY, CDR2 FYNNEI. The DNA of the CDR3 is TGTGCCAGCAGTGAAGCAGGGTACGGCATAGCGCGAACATACAATGAGCAGTTCTTC. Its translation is CASSEAGYGIARTYNEQFF.

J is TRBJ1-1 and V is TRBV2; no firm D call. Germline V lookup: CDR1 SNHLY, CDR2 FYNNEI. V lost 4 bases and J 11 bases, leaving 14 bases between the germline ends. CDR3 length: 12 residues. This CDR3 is CASSVGAGWAFF. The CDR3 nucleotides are TGTGCCAGCAGTGTCGGCGCGGGGTGGGCTTTCTTT.

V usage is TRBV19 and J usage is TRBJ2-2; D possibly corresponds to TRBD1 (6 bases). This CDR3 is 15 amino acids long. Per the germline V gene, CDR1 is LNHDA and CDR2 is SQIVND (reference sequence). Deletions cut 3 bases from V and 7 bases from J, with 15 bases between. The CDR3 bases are TGTGCCAGTAGTATCCTGACAGGTGGGGGCGGGGAGCTGTTTTTT. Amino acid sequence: CASSILTGGGGELFF. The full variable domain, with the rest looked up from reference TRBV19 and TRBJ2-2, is DGGITQSPKYLFRKEGQNVTLSCEQNLNHDAMYWYRQDPGQGLRLIYYSQIVNDFQKGDIAEGYSVSREKKESFPLTVTSAQKNPTAFYLCASSILTGGGGELFFGEGSRLTVL.

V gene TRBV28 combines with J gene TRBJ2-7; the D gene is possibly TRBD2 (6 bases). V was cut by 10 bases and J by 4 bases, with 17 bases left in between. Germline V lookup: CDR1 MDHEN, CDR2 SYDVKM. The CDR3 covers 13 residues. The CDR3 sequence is CATIGRGSYEQYF. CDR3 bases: TGTGCCACAATCGGGCGGGGTTCTTACGAGCAGTACTTC.

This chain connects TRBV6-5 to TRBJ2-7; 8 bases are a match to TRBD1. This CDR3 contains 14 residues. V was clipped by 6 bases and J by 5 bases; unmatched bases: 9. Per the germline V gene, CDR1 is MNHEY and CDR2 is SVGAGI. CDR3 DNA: TGTGCCAGCAGCTTCGGACAGGGTGGGGACGAGCAGTACTTC. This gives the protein CASSFGQGGDEQYF.

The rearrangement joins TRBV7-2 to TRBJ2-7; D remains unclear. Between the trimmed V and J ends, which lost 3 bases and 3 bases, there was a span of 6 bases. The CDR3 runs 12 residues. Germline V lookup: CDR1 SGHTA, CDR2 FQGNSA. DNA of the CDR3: TGTGCCAGCAGCTTCGCAGGCTACGAGCAGTACTTC. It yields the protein CASSFAGYEQYF. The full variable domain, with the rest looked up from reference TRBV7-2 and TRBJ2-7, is GAGVSQSPSNKVTEKGKDVELRCDPISGHTALYWYRQSLGQGLEFLIYFQGNSAPDKSGLPSDRFSAERTGGSVSTLTIQRTQQEDSAVYLCASSFAGYEQYFGPGTRLTVT.

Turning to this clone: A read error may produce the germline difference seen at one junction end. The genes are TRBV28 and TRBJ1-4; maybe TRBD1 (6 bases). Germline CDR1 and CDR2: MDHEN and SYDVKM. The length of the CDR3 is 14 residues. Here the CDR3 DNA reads TGTGCCGGCAGTAGGGGGGGATCGGATGAAAAACTGTTTTTT. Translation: CAGSRGGSDEKLFF.

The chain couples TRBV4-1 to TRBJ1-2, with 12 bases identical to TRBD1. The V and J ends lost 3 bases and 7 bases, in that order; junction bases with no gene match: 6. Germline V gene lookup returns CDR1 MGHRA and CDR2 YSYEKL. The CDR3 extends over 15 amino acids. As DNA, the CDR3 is TGCGCCAGCAGCCACCCGGGACAGGGGGCGGGTGGCTACACCTTC. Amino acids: CASSHPGQGAGGYTF.

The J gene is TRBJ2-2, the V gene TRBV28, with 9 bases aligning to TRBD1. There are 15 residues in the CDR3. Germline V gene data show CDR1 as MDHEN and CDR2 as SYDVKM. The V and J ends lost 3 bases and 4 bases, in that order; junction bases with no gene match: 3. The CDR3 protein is CASSFLGQGTGELFF. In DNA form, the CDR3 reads TGTGCCAGCAGTTTTTTGGGACAGGGCACCGGGGAGCTGTTTTTT.

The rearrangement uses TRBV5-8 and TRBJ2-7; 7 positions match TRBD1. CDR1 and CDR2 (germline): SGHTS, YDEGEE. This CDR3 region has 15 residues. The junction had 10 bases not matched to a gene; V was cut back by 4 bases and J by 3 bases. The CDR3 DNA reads TGTGCCAGCAGCCAACGACAGGGCAACTACTACGAGCAGTACTTC. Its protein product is CASSQRQGNYYEQYF. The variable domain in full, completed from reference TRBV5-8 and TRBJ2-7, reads EAGVTQSPTHLIKTRGQQATLRCSPISGHTSVYWYQQALGLGLQFLLWYDEGEERNRGNFPPRFSGRQFPNYSSELNVNALELEDSALYLCASSQRQGNYYEQYFGPGTRLTVT.

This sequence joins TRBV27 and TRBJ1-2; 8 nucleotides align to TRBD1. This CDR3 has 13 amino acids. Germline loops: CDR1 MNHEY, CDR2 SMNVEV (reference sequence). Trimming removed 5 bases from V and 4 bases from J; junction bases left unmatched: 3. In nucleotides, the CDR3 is TGTGCCAGCAGTCACGACAGGGGCTATGGCTACACCTTC. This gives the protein CASSHDRGYGYTF.

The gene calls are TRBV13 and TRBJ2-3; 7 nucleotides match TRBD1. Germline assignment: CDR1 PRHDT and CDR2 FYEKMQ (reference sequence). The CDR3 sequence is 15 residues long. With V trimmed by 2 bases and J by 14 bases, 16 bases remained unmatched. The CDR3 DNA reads TGTGCCAGCAGCTTAAGGACAGGCGACGAGGGACCGCGGTATTTT. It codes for CASSLRTGDEGPRYF. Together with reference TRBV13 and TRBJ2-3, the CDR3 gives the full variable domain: AAGVIQSPRHLIKEKRETATLKCYPIPRHDTVYWYQQGPGQDPQFLISFYEKMQSDKGSIPDRFSAQQFSDYHSELNMSSLELGDSALYFCASSLRTGDEGPRYFGPGTRLTVL.

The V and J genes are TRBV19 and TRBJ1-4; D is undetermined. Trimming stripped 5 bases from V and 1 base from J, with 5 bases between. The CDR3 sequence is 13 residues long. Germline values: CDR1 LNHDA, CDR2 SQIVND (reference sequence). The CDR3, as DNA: TGTGCCAGTAGTCAGCGAACTAATGAAAAACTGTTTTTT. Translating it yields CASSQRTNEKLFF.

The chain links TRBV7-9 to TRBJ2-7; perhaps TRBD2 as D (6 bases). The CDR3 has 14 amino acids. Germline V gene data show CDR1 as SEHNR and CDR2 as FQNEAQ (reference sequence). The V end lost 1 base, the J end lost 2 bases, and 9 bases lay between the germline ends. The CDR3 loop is CASSLDGGTYEQYF. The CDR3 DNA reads TGTGCCAGCAGCTTAGACGGGGGTACCTACGAGCAGTACTTC.

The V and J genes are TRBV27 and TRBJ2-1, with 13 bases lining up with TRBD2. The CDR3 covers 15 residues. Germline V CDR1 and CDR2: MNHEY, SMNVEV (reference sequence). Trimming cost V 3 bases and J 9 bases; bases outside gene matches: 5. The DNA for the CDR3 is TGTGCCAGCAGTTTTGGGGGACTAGCGGGAAGTGAGCAGTTCTTC. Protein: CASSFGGLAGSEQFF.

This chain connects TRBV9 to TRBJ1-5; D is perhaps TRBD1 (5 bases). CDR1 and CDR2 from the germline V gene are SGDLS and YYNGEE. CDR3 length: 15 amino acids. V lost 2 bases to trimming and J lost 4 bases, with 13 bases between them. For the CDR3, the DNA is TGTGCCAGCAGCGTTACGGGGACTTTGAATCAGCCCCAGCATTTT. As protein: CASSVTGTLNQPQHF.

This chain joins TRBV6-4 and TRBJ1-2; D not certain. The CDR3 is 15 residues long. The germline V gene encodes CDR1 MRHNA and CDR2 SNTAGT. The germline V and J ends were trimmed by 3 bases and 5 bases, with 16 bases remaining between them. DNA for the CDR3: TGTGCCAGCAGTGAATCGGGGAGAGGACCGTATGGCTACACCTTC. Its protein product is CASSESGRGPYGYTF.

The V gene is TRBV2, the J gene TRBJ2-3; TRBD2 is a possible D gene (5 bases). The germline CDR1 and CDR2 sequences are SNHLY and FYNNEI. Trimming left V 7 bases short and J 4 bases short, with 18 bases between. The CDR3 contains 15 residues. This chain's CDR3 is CASTWANSVADTQYF. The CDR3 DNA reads TGTGCCAGCACTTGGGCCAATAGCGTCGCAGATACGCAGTATTTT. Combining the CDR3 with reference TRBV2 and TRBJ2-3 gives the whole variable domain EPEVTQTPSHQVTQMGQEVILRCVPISNHLYFYWYRQILGQKVEFLVSFYNNEISEKSEIFDDQFSVERPDGSNFTLKIRSTKLEDSAMYFCASTWANSVADTQYFGPGTRLTVL.

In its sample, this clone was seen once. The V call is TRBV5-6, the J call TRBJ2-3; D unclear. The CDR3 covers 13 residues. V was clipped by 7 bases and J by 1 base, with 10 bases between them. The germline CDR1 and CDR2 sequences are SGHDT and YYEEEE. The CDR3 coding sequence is TGTGCCAGCTCCATAACGGGCACAGATACGCAGTATTTT. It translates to CASSITGTDTQYF.

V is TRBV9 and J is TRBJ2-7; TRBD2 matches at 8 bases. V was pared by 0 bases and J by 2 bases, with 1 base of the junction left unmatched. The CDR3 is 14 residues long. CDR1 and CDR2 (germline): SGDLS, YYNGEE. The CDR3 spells CASSVAGGPYEQYF. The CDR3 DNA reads TGTGCCAGCAGCGTAGCGGGGGGGCCCTACGAGCAGTACTTC.

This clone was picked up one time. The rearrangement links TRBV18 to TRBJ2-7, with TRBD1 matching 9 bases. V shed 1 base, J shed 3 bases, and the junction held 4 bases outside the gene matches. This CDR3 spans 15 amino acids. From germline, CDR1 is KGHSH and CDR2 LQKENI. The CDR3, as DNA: TGTGCCAGCTCACCACAGGAGACAGGGGGCTACGAGCAGTACTTC. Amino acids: CASSPQETGGYEQYF.

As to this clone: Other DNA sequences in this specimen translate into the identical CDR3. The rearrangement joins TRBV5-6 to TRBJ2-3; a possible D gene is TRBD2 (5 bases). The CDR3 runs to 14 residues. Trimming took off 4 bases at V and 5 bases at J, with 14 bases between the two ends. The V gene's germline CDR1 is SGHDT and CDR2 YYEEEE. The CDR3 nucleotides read TGTGCCAGCAGCATATCCGGAACTAGAGATACGCAGTATTTT. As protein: CASSISGTRDTQYF.

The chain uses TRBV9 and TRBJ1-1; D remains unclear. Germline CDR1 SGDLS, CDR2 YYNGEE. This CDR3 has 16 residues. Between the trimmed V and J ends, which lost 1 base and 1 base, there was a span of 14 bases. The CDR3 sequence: CASSVRAIEGNTEAFF. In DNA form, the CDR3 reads TGTGCCAGCAGCGTAAGAGCGATTGAGGGGAACACTGAAGCTTTCTTT.

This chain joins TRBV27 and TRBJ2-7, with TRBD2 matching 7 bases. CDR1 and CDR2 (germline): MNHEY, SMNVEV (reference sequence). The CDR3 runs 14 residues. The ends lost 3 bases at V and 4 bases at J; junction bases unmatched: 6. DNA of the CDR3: TGTGCCAGCAGTTTCGGCGGGAGTGCGTACGAGCAGTACTTC. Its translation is CASSFGGSAYEQYF.

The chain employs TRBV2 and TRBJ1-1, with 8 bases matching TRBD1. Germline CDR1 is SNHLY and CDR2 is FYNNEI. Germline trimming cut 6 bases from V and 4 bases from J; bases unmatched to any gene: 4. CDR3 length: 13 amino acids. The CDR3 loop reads CASRSDRGTEAFF. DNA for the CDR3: TGTGCCAGCAGATCAGACAGGGGCACTGAAGCTTTCTTT.

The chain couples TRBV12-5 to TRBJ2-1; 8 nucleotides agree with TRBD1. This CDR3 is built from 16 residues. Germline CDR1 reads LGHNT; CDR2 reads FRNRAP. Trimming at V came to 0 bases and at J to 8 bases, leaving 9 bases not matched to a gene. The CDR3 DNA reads TGTGCTAGTGGTTTGGTACGTGGACAGGGTACCTATGAGCAGTTCTTC. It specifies CASGLVRGQGTYEQFF.

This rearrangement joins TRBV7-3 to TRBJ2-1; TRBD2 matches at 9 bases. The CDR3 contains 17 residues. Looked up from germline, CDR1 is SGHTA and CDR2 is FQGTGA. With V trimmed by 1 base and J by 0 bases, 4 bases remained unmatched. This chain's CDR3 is CASSLNSGGVSYNEQFF. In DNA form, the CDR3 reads TGTGCCAGCAGCTTAAATAGCGGGGGTGTCTCCTACAATGAGCAGTTCTTC. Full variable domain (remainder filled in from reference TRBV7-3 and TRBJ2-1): GAGVSQTPSNKVTEKGKYVELRCDPISGHTALYWYRQSLGQGPEFLIYFQGTGAADDSGLPNDRFFAVRPEGSVSTLKIQRTERGDSAVYLCASSLNSGGVSYNEQFFGPGTRLTVL.

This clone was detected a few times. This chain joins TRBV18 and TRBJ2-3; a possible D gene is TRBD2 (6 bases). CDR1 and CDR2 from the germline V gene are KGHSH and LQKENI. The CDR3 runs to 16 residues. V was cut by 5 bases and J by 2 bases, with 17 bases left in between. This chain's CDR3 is CASSASPGLVTDTQYF. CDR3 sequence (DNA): TGTGCCAGCTCAGCTTCCCCGGGACTCGTCACAGATACGCAGTATTTT.

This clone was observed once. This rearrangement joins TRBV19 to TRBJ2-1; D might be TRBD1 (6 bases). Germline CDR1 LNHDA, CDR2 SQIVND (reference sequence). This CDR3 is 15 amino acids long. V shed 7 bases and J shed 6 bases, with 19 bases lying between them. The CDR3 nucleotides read TGTGCCAGTACGGAACAGGGATATCCCCCCAATGAGCAGTTCTTC. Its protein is CASTEQGYPPNEQFF.

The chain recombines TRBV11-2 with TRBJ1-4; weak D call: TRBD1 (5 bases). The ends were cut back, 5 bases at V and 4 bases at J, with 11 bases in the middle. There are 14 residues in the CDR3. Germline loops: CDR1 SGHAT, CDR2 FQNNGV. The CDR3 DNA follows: TGTGCCAGCAGCCAGGGACTGCTTAATGAAAAACTGTTTTTT. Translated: CASSQGLLNEKLFF. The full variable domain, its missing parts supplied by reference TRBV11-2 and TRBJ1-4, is EAGVAQSPRYKIIEKRQSVAFWCNPISGHATLYWYQQILGQGPKLLIQFQNNGVVDDSQLPKDRFSAERLKGVDSTLKIQPAKLEDSAVYLCASSQGLLNEKLFFGSGTQLSVL.

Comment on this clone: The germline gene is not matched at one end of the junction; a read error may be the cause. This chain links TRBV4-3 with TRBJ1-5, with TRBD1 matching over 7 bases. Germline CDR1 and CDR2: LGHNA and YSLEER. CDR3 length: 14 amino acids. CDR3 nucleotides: TGCGCCAGCAGCCAGGACAGGTCGGGACAGCCCCAGAATTTT. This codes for CASSQDRSGQPQNF.